This T cell receptor beta chain was sequenced in a study of cytomegalovirus exposure and HLA in healthy donors. Germline V gene lookup returns CDR1 LGHNT and CDR2 FRNRAP. Germline trimming cut 8 bases from V and 1 base from J; bases unmatched to any gene: 9. This CDR3 spans 15 amino acids. This clone was seen just once. Its antigen is still unknown. Study-level findings and limits: Cytomegalovirus association was assigned to over 150 TCR beta chains. In a later analysis, approximately 18,000 TCR beta sequences were associated with HLA alleles at 0.05 false discovery rate. V segments that were indistinguishable, TRBV6-2 and TRBV6-3 among them, were omitted from analysis. There were several of the most significant clusters that appeared linked to common viral pathogens in a later analysis.

The PCR made use of 60 Vbeta and 13 Jbeta primers. TCRdb's copy holds only in-frame clones and misses some; the assay was immunoSEQ multiplex PCR. The sample lists under 200,000 clones; around 82% were seen once. This chain joins TRBV12-5 and TRBJ2-5; 8 bases match TRBD2. The sequence came from a man aged 25 to 40 in good health and CMV-seronegative. Material: PBMCs. The CDR3 sequence is CASSTRGLVQETQYF. CDR3 DNA sequence: TGTGCTAGTTCCACCCGGGGACTAGTCCAAGAGACCCAGTACTTC.